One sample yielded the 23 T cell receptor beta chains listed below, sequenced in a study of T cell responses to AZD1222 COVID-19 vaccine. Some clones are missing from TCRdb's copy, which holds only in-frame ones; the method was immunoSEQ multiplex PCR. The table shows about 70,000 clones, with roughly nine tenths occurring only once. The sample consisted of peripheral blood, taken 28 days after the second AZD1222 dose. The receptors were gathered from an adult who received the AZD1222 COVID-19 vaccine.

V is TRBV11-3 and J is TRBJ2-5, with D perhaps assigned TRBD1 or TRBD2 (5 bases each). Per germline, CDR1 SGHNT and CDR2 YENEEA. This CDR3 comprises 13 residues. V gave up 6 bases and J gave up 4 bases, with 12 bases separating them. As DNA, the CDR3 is TGTGCCAGCAGATCAGGGAGCGGAGAGACCCAGTACTTC. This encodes CASRSGSGETQYF.

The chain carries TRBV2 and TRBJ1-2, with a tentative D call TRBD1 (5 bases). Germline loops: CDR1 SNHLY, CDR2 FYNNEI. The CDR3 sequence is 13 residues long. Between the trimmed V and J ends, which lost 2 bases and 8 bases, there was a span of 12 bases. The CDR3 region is CASSETQGEGYTF. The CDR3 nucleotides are TGTGCCAGCAGTGAAACCCAGGGTGAAGGCTACACCTTC.

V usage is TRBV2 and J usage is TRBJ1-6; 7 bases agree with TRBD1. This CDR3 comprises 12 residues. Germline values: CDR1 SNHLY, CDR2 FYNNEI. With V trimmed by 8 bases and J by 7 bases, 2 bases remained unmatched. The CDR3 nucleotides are TGTGCCAGCGGGGGACAGAATTCACCCCTCCACTTT. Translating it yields CASGGQNSPLHF.

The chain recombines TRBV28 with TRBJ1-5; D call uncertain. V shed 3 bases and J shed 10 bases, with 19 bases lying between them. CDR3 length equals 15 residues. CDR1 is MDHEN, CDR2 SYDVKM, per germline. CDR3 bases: TGTGCCAGCAGTTTCGCCGATCACGTCGGACGCCCCCAGCATTTT. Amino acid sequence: CASSFADHVGRPQHF.

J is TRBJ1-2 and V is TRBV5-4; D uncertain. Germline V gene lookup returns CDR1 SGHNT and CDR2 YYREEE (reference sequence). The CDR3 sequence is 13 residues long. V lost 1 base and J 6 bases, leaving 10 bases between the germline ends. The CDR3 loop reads CASSLPPLDGYTF. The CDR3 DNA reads TGTGCCAGCAGCTTGCCGCCGCTTGATGGCTACACCTTC.

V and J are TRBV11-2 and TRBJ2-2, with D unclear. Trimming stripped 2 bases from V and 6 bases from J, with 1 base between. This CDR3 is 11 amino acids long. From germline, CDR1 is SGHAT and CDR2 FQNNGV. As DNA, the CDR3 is TGTGCCAGCAGCTTACCCGGGGAGCTGTTTTTT. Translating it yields CASSLPGELFF.

The CDR3 region has the DNA TGTGCCAGCAGACCCCCGGACGGAGAAAATCAGCCCCAGCATTTT. Translating gives CASRPPDGENQPQHF. The gene calls are TRBV27 and TRBJ1-5; D is unresolved. V shed 6 bases and J shed 4 bases, with 16 bases lying between them. Per germline, CDR1 MNHEY and CDR2 SMNVEV (reference sequence). The CDR3 totals 15 residues.

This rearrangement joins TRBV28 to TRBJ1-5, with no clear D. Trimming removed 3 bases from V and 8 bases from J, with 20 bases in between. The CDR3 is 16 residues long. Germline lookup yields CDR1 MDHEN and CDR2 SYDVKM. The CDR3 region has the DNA TGTGCCAGCAGTTTTCCTGGAGACGACCTATGGAAGCCCCAGCATTTT. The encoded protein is CASSFPGDDLWKPQHF. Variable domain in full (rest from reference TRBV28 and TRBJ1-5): DVKVTQSSRYLVKRTGEKVFLECVQDMDHENMFWYRQDPGLGLRLIYFSYDVKMKEKGDIPEGYSVSREKKERFSLILESASTNQTSMYLCASSFPGDDLWKPQHFGDGTRLSIL.

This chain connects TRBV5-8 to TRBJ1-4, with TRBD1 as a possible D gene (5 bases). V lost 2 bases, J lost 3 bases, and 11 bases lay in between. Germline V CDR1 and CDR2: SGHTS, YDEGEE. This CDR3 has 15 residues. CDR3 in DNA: TGTGCCAGCAGCTTCAGGACACGAGCTAATGAAAAACTGTTTTTT. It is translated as CASSFRTRANEKLFF.

CDR3 amino acids: CASSLYTGELFF. The CDR3 bases are TGTGCCAGCAGTCTATACACCGGGGAGCTGTTTTTT. V usage is TRBV25-1 and J usage is TRBJ2-2; D is unresolved. The germline V and J ends were trimmed by 5 bases and 3 bases, with 4 bases remaining between them. Germline V gene lookup returns CDR1 MGHDK and CDR2 SYGVNS. The CDR3 has 12 amino acids.

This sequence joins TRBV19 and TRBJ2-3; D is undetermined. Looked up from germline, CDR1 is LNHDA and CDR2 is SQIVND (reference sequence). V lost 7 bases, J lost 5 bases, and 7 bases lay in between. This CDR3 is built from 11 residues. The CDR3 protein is CASKMEDTQYF. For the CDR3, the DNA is TGTGCCAGTAAGATGGAAGATACGCAGTATTTT.

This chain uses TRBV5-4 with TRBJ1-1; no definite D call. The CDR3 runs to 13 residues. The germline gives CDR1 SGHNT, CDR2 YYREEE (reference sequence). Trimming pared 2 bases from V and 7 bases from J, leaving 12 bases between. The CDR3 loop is CASSFNTPHEAFF. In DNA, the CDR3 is TGTGCCAGCAGCTTTAATACACCTCATGAAGCTTTCTTT.

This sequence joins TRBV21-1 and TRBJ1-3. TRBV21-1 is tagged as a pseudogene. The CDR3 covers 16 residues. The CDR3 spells CASPKGEDSSGNTIYF. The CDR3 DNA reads TGTGCCAGCCCCAAAGGGGAGGATTCCTCTGGAAACACCATATATTTT.

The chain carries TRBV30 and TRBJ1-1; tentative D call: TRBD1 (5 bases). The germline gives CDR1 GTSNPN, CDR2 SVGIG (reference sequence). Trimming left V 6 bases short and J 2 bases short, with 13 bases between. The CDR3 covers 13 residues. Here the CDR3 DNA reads TGTGCCTGTCTCCGACAGACCAACACTGAAGCTTTCTTT. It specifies CACLRQTNTEAFF.

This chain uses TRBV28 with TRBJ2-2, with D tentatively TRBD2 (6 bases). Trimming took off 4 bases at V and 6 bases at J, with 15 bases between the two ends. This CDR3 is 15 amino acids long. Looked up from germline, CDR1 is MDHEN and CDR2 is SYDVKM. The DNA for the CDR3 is TGTGCCAGCAGTTATCCGGGACTCAAATCCGGGGAGCTGTTTTTT. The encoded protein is CASSYPGLKSGELFF. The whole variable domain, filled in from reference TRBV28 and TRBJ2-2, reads DVKVTQSSRYLVKRTGEKVFLECVQDMDHENMFWYRQDPGLGLRLIYFSYDVKMKEKGDIPEGYSVSREKKERFSLILESASTNQTSMYLCASSYPGLKSGELFFGEGSRLTVL.

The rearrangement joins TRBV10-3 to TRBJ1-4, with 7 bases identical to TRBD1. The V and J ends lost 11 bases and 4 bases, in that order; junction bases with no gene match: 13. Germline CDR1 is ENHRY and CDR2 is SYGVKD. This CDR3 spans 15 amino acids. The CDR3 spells CAASRTQGINEKLFF. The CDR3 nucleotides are TGTGCCGCATCACGAACACAGGGGATTAATGAAAAACTGTTTTTT.

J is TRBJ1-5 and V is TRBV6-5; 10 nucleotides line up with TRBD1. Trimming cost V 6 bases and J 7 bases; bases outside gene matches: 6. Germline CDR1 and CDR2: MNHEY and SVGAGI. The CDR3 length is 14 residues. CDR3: CASRRDRGGQPQHF. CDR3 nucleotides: TGTGCCAGCAGACGGGACAGGGGTGGCCAGCCCCAGCATTTT.

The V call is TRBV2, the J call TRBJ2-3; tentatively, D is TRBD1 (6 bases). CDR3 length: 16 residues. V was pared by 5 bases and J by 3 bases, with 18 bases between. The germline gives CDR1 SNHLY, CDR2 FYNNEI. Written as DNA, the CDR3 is TGTGCCAGCAGTAAAACGAACCCAGGGGATACAGATACGCAGTATTTT. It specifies CASSKTNPGDTDTQYF.

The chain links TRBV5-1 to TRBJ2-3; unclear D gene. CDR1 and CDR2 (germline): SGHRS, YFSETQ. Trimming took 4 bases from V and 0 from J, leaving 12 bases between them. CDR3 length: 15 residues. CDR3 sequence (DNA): TGCGCCAGCAGCCAGACCGATACTAGCACAGATACGCAGTATTTT. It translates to CASSQTDTSTDTQYF.

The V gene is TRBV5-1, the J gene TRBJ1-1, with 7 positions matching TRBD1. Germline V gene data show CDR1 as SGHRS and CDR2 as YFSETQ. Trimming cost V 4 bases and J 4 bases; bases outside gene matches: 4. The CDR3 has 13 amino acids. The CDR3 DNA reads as TGCGCCAGCAGCCCCAGGACAGGCACTGAAGCTTTCTTT. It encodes CASSPRTGTEAFF.

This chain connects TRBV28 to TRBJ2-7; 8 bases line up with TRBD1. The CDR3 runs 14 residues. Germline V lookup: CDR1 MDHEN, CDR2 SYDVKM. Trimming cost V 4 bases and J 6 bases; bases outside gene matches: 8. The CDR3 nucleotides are TGTGCCAGCAGTTCTGCCGGGACAGGAGGCGAGCAGTACTTC. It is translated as CASSSAGTGGEQYF.

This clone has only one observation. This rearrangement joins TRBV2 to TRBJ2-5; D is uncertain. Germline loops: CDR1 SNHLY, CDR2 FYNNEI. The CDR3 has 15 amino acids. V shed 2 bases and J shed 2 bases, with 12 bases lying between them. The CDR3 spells CASSEFGQLQETQYF. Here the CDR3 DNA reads TGTGCCAGCAGTGAATTTGGCCAGCTTCAAGAGACCCAGTACTTC.

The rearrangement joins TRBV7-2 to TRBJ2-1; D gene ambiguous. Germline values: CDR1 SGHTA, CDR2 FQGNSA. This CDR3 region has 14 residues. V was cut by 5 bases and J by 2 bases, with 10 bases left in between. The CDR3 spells CASSPMGTYNEQFF. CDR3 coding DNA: TGTGCCAGCAGCCCCATGGGGACCTACAATGAGCAGTTCTTC.